The clone carrying this T cell receptor beta chain is large by share. Germline trimming cut 3 bases from V and 5 bases from J; bases unmatched to any gene: 10. Germline V CDR1 and CDR2: DFQATT, SNEGSKA (reference sequence). CDR3 length: 14 residues. A mixed TRB-A/B primer pool amplified rearranged TRB by multiplex touch-down PCR. Via MiXCR, TCRdb re-called the multiplex PCR reads, giving one row per CDR3 protein. The sample has 1,500 to 2,000 distinct CDR3 sequences, about a fifth seen once. This specimen comes from a study of T cell repertoires in aging, cancer and after chemotherapy. Amplification of TCR beta used genomic DNA extracted from peripheral blood.

Input material: blood. This sequence originates from a human donor with a solid tumor. This chain connects TRBV20-1 to TRBJ2-7; 7 bases align to TRBD1. The CDR3 reads CSASSGTARHEQYF. The CDR3, as DNA: TGCAGTGCTAGTTCCGGGACAGCGCGTCACGAGCAGTACTTC.